Below, 16 T cell receptor beta chains from the same sample are listed, as sequenced in a study of blood T cell repertoires in COVID-19. Using immunoSEQ multiplex PCR, the repertoire was profiled, and TCRdb retains in-frame clones only, with some absent. Here the sample spans 100,000 to 150,000 clones, more than 85% being singletons. Material for sequencing was peripheral blood. The receptors shown here come from a man between 60 and 70 years old with COVID-19, enrolled during active disease.

This chain links TRBV6-2 or TRBV6-3 with TRBJ2-5; D perhaps matches TRBD2 (6 bases). This CDR3 has 15 amino acids. Trimming shortened V by 4 bases and J by 0 bases, and 12 bases separated the two germline ends. Germline V gives CDR1 MNHEY, CDR2 SVGEGT. The DNA of the CDR3 is TGTGCCAGCAGTTCCCGGGACTCCTACCAAGAGACCCAGTACTTC. Its protein is CASSSRDSYQETQYF.

The chain recombines TRBV11-3 with TRBJ1-1, with D uncertain. The CDR3 contains 13 residues. Trimming took 3 bases from V and 1 from J, leaving 6 bases between them. CDR1 and CDR2 (germline): SGHNT, YENEEA. The CDR3, as DNA: TGTGCCAGCAGCTTCCGAGAGAACACTGAAGCTTTCTTT. This sequence encodes CASSFRENTEAFF.

V usage is TRBV10-1 and J usage is TRBJ1-2; the D is unclear. V lost 5 bases and J 4 bases, leaving 14 bases between the germline ends. CDR3 length equals 14 residues. Germline values: CDR1 WNHNN, CDR2 SYGVQD (reference sequence). The CDR3 DNA sequence: TGCGCCAGCAGTTATCTACAGATGCCCTATGGCTACACCTTC. Translation: CASSYLQMPYGYTF.

This clone appeared once. The J gene is TRBJ2-2, the V gene TRBV9; 8 positions agree with TRBD1. This CDR3 has 16 amino acids. The V gene end was trimmed by 4 bases and the J gene end by 0 bases; junction bases not matched to a gene: 5. Germline V gene data show CDR1 as SGDLS and CDR2 as YYNGEE. CDR3 coding DNA: TGTGCCAGCAGCCGGTCAGGGGGCGCGAACACCGGGGAGCTGTTTTTT. Translated: CASSRSGGANTGELFF.

The chain employs TRBV4-2 and TRBJ2-3, with 15 bases that match TRBD2. Trimming cost V 10 bases and J 4 bases; bases outside gene matches: 9. From germline, CDR1 is LGHNA and CDR2 YNFKEQ. This CDR3 comprises 16 residues. The CDR3 loop reads CATERTSGGDSDTQYF. Written as DNA, the CDR3 is TGTGCCACGGAGCGGACTAGCGGGGGGGACTCAGATACGCAGTATTTT.

V gene TRBV19 combines with J gene TRBJ1-1; possibly TRBD1 for D (5 bases). V was shortened by 1 base and J by 3 bases, with 9 bases between the two germline ends. Looked up from germline, CDR1 is LNHDA and CDR2 is SQIVND (reference sequence). The CDR3 sequence is 14 residues long. The CDR3 region has the DNA TGTGCCAGTAGTATAGGCACGGGGGACACTGAAGCTTTCTTT. Protein: CASSIGTGDTEAFF.

The CDR3 DNA follows: TGTGCCAGCAGGGACAGGGGGCTAGAGTTCACTGAAGCTTTCTTT. Protein: CASRDRGLEFTEAFF. This chain links TRBV2 with TRBJ1-1; TRBD1 matches at 11 bases. The CDR3 runs 15 residues. Germline V gene lookup returns CDR1 SNHLY and CDR2 FYNNEI. V shed 6 bases and J 4 bases; nucleotides not matched to a gene: 7. The full variable domain, in which reference TRBV2 and TRBJ1-1 provide the parts outside the CDR3, is EPEVTQTPSHQVTQMGQEVILRCVPISNHLYFYWYRQILGQKVEFLVSFYNNEISEKSEIFDDQFSVERPDGSNFTLKIRSTKLEDSAMYFCASRDRGLEFTEAFFGQGTRLTVV.

CDR3 residues: CSVGSDSAYSNQPQHF. CDR3 DNA: TGCAGCGTTGGTTCGGACAGCGCTTATAGCAATCAGCCCCAGCATTTT. V gene TRBV29-1 combines with J gene TRBJ1-5, with TRBD1 as a possible D gene (6 bases). The CDR3 runs to 16 residues. Germline V gene lookup returns CDR1 SQVTM and CDR2 ANQGSEA. Trimming took off 4 bases at V and 0 bases at J, with 16 bases between the two ends.

The chain has TRBV5-6 and TRBJ1-1; 7 bases align to TRBD1. V gave up 4 bases and J gave up 1 base; unmatched junction bases: 4. This CDR3 has 14 residues. The germline CDR1 and CDR2 sequences are SGHDT and YYEEEE. The CDR3 reads CASSEGQTNTEAFF. For the CDR3, the DNA is TGTGCCAGCAGCGAGGGACAGACGAACACTGAAGCTTTCTTT.

The chain couples TRBV5-1 to TRBJ2-5, with 8 positions matching TRBD2. Germline V gene sequence: CDR1 SGHRS, CDR2 YFSETQ. CDR3 length: 14 residues. The V and J ends lost 4 bases and 0 bases, in that order; junction bases with no gene match: 2. The CDR3: CASSTSGNQETQYF. The CDR3 DNA follows: TGCGCCAGCAGCACTAGCGGCAACCAAGAGACCCAGTACTTC.

The rearrangement uses TRBV7-8 and TRBJ2-7; possible D gene TRBD1, 5 bases. CDR1 is SGHVS, CDR2 FQNEAQ, per germline. The CDR3 is 13 residues long. Trimming stripped 3 bases from V and 5 bases from J, with 11 bases between. This CDR3 is CASSFTGWNEQYF. The CDR3 DNA sequence: TGTGCCAGCAGCTTTACAGGTTGGAACGAGCAGTACTTC.

The chain couples TRBV6-5 to TRBJ2-7, with D possibly matching TRBD2 (5 bases). CDR1 MNHEY and CDR2 SVGAGI come from the germline V gene. The CDR3 has 13 residues. V was cut by 2 bases and J by 3 bases, with 8 bases left in between. The CDR3 bases are TGTGCCAGCAGTTACGGTGAGGGCTACGAGCAGTACTTC. This sequence encodes CASSYGEGYEQYF.

The V call is TRBV6-5, the J call TRBJ1-4, with D hard to call. This CDR3 spans 14 amino acids. Trimming removed 7 bases at V and 5 bases at J, with 14 bases between. In germline, CDR1 is MNHEY, CDR2 SVGAGI. The CDR3 region is CASTEGSGNEKLFF. The CDR3 region has the DNA TGTGCCAGCACCGAGGGCAGCGGAAATGAAAAACTGTTTTTT.

The chain joins TRBV12-3 or TRBV12-4 to TRBJ1-6; no clear D gene. The V gene lost 5 bases and the J gene lost 7 bases, with 9 bases spanning the gap. The CDR3 runs to 13 residues. CDR3 sequence: CASSAAGNSPLHF. CDR3 coding DNA: TGTGCCAGCAGTGCCGCCGGGAATTCACCCCTCCACTTT.

The DNA of the CDR3 is TGTGCCTTTAATGGCTACACCTTC. Residues: CAFNGYTF. J is TRBJ1-2 and V is TRBV30, with no clear D. V was clipped by 7 bases and J by 6 bases, with 3 bases between them. The CDR3 covers 8 residues. Germline V gene lookup returns CDR1 GTSNPN and CDR2 SVGIG (reference sequence).

This clone was detected a few times. The chain employs TRBV15 and TRBJ1-5; 9 bases line up with TRBD1. The CDR3 extends over 14 amino acids. J was trimmed by 4 bases and V by 4 bases; bases with no gene match: 2. From germline, CDR1 is LNHNV and CDR2 YYDKDF (reference sequence). CDR3 residues: CATSTDRGNQPQHF. DNA for the CDR3: TGTGCCACCAGCACGGACAGGGGTAATCAGCCCCAGCATTTT.